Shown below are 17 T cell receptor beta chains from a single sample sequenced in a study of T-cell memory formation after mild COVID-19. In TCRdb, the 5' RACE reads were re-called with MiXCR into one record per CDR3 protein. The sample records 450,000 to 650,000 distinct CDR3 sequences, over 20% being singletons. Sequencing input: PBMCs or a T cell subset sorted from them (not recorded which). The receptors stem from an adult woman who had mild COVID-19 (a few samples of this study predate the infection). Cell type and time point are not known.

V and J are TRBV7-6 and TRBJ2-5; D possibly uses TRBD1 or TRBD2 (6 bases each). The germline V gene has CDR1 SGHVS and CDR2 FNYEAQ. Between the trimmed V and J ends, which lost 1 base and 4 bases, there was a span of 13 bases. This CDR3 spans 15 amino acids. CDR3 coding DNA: TGTGCCAGCAGCTTAGAGGGGGGTTGGGGAGAGACCCAGTACTTC. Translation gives CASSLEGGWGETQYF.

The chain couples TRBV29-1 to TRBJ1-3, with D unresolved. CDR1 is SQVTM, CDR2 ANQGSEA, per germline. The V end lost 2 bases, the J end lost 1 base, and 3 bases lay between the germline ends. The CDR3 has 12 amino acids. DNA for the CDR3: TGCAGCGTTGAAATTTCTGGAAACACCATATATTTT. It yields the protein CSVEISGNTIYF.

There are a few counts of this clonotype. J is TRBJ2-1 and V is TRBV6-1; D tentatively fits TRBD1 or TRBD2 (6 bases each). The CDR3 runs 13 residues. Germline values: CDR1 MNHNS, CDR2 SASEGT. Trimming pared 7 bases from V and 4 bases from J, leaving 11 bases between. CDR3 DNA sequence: TGTGCCAGCATAGGGGGAGGTTACAATGAGCAGTTCTTC. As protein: CASIGGGYNEQFF.

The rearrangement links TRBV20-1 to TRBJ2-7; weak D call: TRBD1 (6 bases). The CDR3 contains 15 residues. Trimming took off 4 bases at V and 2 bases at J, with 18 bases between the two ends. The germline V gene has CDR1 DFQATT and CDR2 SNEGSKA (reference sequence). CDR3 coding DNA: TGCAGTGCTATAGATAACAGGGACCCTACCTACGAGCAGTACTTC. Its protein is CSAIDNRDPTYEQYF.

The CDR3 region is CASRSGTSGQETQYF. The DNA for the CDR3 is TGCGCCAGCAGATCCGGGACTAGCGGCCAAGAGACCCAGTACTTC. V is TRBV5-1 and J is TRBJ2-5; TRBD2 agrees at 11 bases. CDR3 length equals 15 residues. The V gene's germline CDR1 is SGHRS and CDR2 YFSETQ. After removal of 5 bases from V and 1 base from J, the junction contained 4 bases not matched to a gene.

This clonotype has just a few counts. Here the CDR3 DNA reads TGTGCCAGCAGTGTGGGACAGATCTATGGCTACACCTTC. This codes for CASSVGQIYGYTF. This chain joins TRBV2 and TRBJ1-2; 7 bases are a match to TRBD1. After removal of 4 bases from V and 4 bases from J, the junction contained 3 bases not matched to a gene. This CDR3 is 13 amino acids long. The germline gives CDR1 SNHLY, CDR2 FYNNEI.

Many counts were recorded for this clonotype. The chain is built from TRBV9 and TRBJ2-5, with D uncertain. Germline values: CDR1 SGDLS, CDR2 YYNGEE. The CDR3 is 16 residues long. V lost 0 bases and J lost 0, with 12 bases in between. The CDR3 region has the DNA TGTGCCAGCAGCGTAGGTGGGCTTGATAACCAAGAGACCCAGTACTTC. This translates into CASSVGGLDNQETQYF.

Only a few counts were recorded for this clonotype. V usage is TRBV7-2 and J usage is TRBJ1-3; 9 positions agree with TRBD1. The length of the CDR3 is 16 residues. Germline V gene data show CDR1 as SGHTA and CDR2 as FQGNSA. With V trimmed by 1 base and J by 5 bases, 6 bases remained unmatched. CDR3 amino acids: CASSLDAGQGRNTIYF. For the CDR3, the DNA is TGTGCCAGCAGCTTAGATGCCGGACAGGGGAGAAACACCATATATTTT.

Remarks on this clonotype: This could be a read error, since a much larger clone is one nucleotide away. The CDR3 region has the DNA TGTGCCAGCAGCCAGACAGGAACCTACGAGCAGTACTTC. Translating it yields CASSQTGTYEQYF. The chain couples TRBV7-6 to TRBJ2-7, with a tentative D call TRBD1 (6 bases). The V gene lost 5 bases and the J gene lost 2 bases, with 10 bases spanning the gap. CDR3 length equals 13 residues. The germline CDR1 and CDR2 sequences are SGHVS and FNYEAQ. The complete variable domain, with remaining parts taken from reference TRBV7-6 and TRBJ2-7, reads GAGVSQSPRYKVTKRGQDVALRCDPISGHVSLYWYRQALGQGPEFLTYFNYEAQQDKSGLPNDRFSAERPEGSISTLTIQRTEQRDSAMYRCASSQTGTYEQYFGPGTRLTVT.

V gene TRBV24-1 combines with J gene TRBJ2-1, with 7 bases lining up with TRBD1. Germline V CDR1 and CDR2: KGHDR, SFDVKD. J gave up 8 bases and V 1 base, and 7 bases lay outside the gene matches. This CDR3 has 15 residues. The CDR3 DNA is TGTGCCACCAGTGATTTTACCGACAGGGTCCATGAGCAGTTCTTC. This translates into CATSDFTDRVHEQFF.

For the CDR3, the DNA is TGTGCCAGCAGCCGCTTTAAGCCTATGGCGGGACCTTACAATGAGCAGTTCTTC. This encodes CASSRFKPMAGPYNEQFF. This sequence joins TRBV7-9 and TRBJ2-1; possible D gene TRBD2, 6 bases. The CDR3 contains 18 residues. The V gene's germline CDR1 is SEHNR and CDR2 FQNEAQ (reference sequence). Trimming removed 5 bases at V and 4 bases at J, with 24 bases between.

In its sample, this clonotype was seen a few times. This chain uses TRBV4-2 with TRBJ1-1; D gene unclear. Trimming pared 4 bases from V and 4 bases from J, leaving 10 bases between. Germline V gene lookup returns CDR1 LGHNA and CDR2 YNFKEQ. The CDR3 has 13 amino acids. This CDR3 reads CASSPYVGTEAFF. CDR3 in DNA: TGTGCCAGCAGCCCCTATGTGGGCACTGAAGCTTTCTTT.

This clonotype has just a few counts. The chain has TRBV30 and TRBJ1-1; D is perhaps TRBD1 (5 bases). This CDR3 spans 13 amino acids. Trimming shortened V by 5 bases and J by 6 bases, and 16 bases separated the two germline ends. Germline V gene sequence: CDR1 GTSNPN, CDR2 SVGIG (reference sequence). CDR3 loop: CAWSFARDSEAFF. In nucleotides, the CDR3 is TGTGCCTGGTCGTTCGCCAGGGACTCTGAAGCTTTCTTT.

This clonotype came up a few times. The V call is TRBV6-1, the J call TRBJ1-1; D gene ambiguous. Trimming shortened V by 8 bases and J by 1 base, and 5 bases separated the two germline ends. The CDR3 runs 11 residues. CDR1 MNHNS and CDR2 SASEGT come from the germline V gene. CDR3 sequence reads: CASRTNTEAFF. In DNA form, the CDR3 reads TGTGCCAGCCGTACGAACACTGAAGCTTTCTTT.

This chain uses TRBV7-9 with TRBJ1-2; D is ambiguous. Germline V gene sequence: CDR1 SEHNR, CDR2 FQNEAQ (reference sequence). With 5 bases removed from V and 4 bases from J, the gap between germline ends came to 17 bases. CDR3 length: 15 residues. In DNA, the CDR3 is TGTGCCAGCAGCCCCTTGACGACCGAACTCTATGGCTACACCTTC. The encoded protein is CASSPLTTELYGYTF. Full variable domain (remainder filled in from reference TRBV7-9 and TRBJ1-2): DTGVSQNPRHKITKRGQNVTFRCDPISEHNRLYWYRQTLGQGPEFLTYFQNEAQLEKSRLLSDRFSAERPKGSFSTLEIQRTEQGDSAMYLCASSPLTTELYGYTFGSGTRLTVV.

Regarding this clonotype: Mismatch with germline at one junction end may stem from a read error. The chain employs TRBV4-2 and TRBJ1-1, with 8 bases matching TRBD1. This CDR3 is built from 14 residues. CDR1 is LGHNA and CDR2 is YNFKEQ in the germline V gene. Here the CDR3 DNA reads TGTGCCAGTCTTCCCACAGGGGGGAACACTGAAGCTTTATTT. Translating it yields CASLPTGGNTEALF.

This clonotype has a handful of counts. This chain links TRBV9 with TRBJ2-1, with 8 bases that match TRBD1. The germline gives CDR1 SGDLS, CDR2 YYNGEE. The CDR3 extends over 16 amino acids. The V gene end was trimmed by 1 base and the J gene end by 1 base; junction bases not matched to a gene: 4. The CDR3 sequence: CASSVYRGASYNEQFF. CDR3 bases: TGTGCCAGCAGCGTATACAGGGGGGCGTCCTACAATGAGCAGTTCTTC. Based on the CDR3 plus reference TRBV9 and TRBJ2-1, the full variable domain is DSGVTQTPKHLITATGQRVTLRCSPRSGDLSVYWYQQSLDQGLQFLIQYYNGEERAKGNILERFSAQQFPDLHSELNLSSLELGDSALYFCASSVYRGASYNEQFFGPGTRLTVL.